Below, 28 T cell receptor beta chains from the same sample are listed, as sequenced in a study of patients and donors after allogeneic stem cell transplantation. One entry per CDR3 protein, called by TCRdb with MiXCR from the RT-PCR reads. Altogether roughly 200,000 distinct CDR3 sequences are present, roughly two fifths being singletons, with the ten largest covering about 30%. Input material: blood, either unsorted or a sorted T cell fraction (not recorded which). The receptors originated from a human donor who was either an allogeneic HSCT recipient or a stem cell or donor lymphocyte infusion donor (not recorded which). It is not recorded whose cells these are; they may come from a transplant donor.

The chain couples TRBV6-2 or TRBV6-3 to TRBJ2-3; 7 bases line up with TRBD1. CDR1 and CDR2 from the germline V gene are MNHEY and SVGEGT. This CDR3 region has 15 residues. V lost 6 bases, J lost 3 bases, and 9 bases stayed unmatched. CDR3 sequence (DNA): TGTGCCAGCAGCTTCGACAGGGTTGGTACAGATACGCAGTATTTT. It encodes CASSFDRVGTDTQYF.

This clonotype was found a few times. This chain connects TRBV12-3 or TRBV12-4 to TRBJ2-7; 7 positions agree with TRBD1. The CDR3 sequence is 15 residues long. The V and J ends lost 4 bases and 6 bases, in that order; junction bases with no gene match: 12. CDR3: CASSSTDRIRGEQYF. In DNA form, the CDR3 reads TGTGCCAGCAGTTCCACGGACAGGATTAGGGGCGAGCAGTACTTC.

This clonotype was observed a few times. The rearrangement joins TRBV6-5 to TRBJ2-7; 7 positions agree with TRBD2. This CDR3 spans 15 amino acids. Germline V CDR1 and CDR2: MNHEY, SVGAGI. V lost 4 bases and J lost 2; bases outside the gene matches: 8. Here the CDR3 reads CASSSPRLAAYEQYF. The DNA for the CDR3 is TGTGCCAGCAGTTCACCCCGACTAGCCGCCTACGAGCAGTACTTC.

V gene TRBV27 combines with J gene TRBJ1-2, with no clear D. V lost 3 bases to trimming and J lost 3 bases, with 11 bases between them. The CDR3 has 14 residues. CDR1 is MNHEY, CDR2 SMNVEV, per germline (reference sequence). CDR3 residues: CASSFDTRYYGYTF. The CDR3 DNA is TGTGCCAGCAGTTTTGACACACGGTACTATGGCTACACCTTC.

In its sample, this clonotype was seen a few times. The rearrangement joins TRBV3-1 to TRBJ1-2; no clear D. This CDR3 has 17 residues. Trimming left V 8 bases short and J 8 bases short, with 30 bases between. CDR1 and CDR2 (germline): LGHDT, YNNKEL (reference sequence). CDR3 residues: CASELRLASGYEEGYTF. CDR3 nucleotides: TGTGCCAGCGAACTCCGGCTGGCTTCGGGTTATGAGGAGGGCTACACCTTC.

This clonotype was observed many times. The chain is built from TRBV7-6 and TRBJ1-1; no clear D gene. Germline-derived CDR1 and CDR2 are SGHVS and FNYEAQ. The CDR3 sequence is 16 residues long. V was trimmed by 0 bases and J by 7 bases, leaving 18 bases between them. The CDR3 DNA reads TGTGCCAGCAGCTTAGCGGGGTTCGGGCAGGTTGGTGAAGCTTTCTTT. Its protein product is CASSLAGFGQVGEAFF.

This chain links TRBV7-9 with TRBJ1-1; no firm D call. This CDR3 spans 12 amino acids. Germline CDR1 and CDR2: SEHNR and FQNEAQ (reference sequence). Between the trimmed V and J ends, which lost 3 bases and 6 bases, there was a span of 8 bases. The CDR3 spells CASSFWVSEAFF. As DNA, the CDR3 is TGTGCCAGCAGCTTTTGGGTTTCTGAAGCTTTCTTT.

This chain connects TRBV2 to TRBJ2-3; no reliable D call. The CDR3 totals 15 residues. Germline values: CDR1 SNHLY, CDR2 FYNNEI. V was cut by 6 bases and J by 4 bases, with 17 bases left in between. CDR3 region: CASSPPINLADTQYF. CDR3 bases: TGTGCCAGCAGCCCTCCGATTAACCTGGCAGATACGCAGTATTTT.

This clonotype was counted between two and nine times. The chain employs TRBV28 and TRBJ2-1; D is ambiguous. Germline lookup yields CDR1 MDHEN and CDR2 SYDVKM. CDR3 length: 12 amino acids. V lost 3 bases and J 8 bases, leaving 8 bases between the germline ends. The CDR3 nucleotides are TGTGCCAGCAGTTTTGGTGGGGATGAGCAGTTCTTC. Amino acids: CASSFGGDEQFF.

The V call is TRBV6-2 or TRBV6-3, the J call TRBJ2-2; D not certain. V lost 8 bases to trimming and J lost 5 bases, with 12 bases between them. The CDR3 spans 13 residues. The V gene's germline CDR1 is MNHEY and CDR2 SVGEGT. CDR3 residues: CASRTVLTGELFF. Written as DNA, the CDR3 is TGTGCCAGCCGTACGGTCCTAACCGGGGAGCTGTTTTTT.

This chain connects TRBV3-1 to TRBJ1-2, with 10 bases lining up with TRBD1. This CDR3 region has 14 residues. V gave up 5 bases and J gave up 4 bases; unmatched junction bases: 4. Germline V gene lookup returns CDR1 LGHDT and CDR2 YNNKEL (reference sequence). CDR3 amino acids: CASSYGQGGYGYTF. The DNA for the CDR3 is TGTGCCAGCAGCTATGGACAGGGGGGCTATGGCTACACCTTC.

The chain joins TRBV27 to TRBJ2-7; 8 nucleotides line up with TRBD1. CDR1 and CDR2 (germline): MNHEY, SMNVEV (reference sequence). V trimming: 5 bases; J trimming: 3 bases; junction bases outside the gene matches: 6. The CDR3 runs 14 residues. The CDR3 sequence: CASSGGQGYYEQYF. The CDR3 DNA reads as TGTGCCAGCAGTGGAGGACAGGGATACTACGAGCAGTACTTC.

The rearrangement uses TRBV28 and TRBJ1-1; a possible D gene is TRBD1 (6 bases). The CDR3 spans 15 residues. The germline V gene has CDR1 MDHEN and CDR2 SYDVKM. V lost 7 bases to trimming and J lost 0 bases, with 15 bases between them. In nucleotides, the CDR3 is TGTGCCAGCAAAAATGGACAGTCCCTGAACACTGAAGCTTTCTTT. The encoded protein is CASKNGQSLNTEAFF.

The chain joins TRBV28 to TRBJ1-3; 8 bases align to TRBD1. The length of the CDR3 is 18 residues. V shed 5 bases and J 1 base; nucleotides not matched to a gene: 13. Germline V gives CDR1 MDHEN, CDR2 SYDVKM. CDR3 DNA: TGTGCCAGCAGTCCGACGAACCGGGACAGGTTATCTGGAAACACCATATATTTT. This translates into CASSPTNRDRLSGNTIYF. The whole variable domain, filled in from reference TRBV28 and TRBJ1-3, reads DVKVTQSSRYLVKRTGEKVFLECVQDMDHENMFWYRQDPGLGLRLIYFSYDVKMKEKGDIPEGYSVSREKKERFSLILESASTNQTSMYLCASSPTNRDRLSGNTIYFGEGSWLTVV.

The V gene is TRBV9, the J gene TRBJ2-1; 10 nucleotides match TRBD2. CDR1 and CDR2 (germline): SGDLS, YYNGEE. The V segment lost 4 bases and the J segment 9 bases; nucleotides outside the gene matches: 13. This CDR3 comprises 16 residues. CDR3 sequence: CASSPGGGLASPEQFF. The CDR3 DNA follows: TGTGCCAGCAGCCCCGGGGGGGGACTAGCGAGCCCTGAGCAGTTCTTC. The full variable domain, its missing parts supplied by reference TRBV9 and TRBJ2-1, is DSGVTQTPKHLITATGQRVTLRCSPRSGDLSVYWYQQSLDQGLQFLIQYYNGEERAKGNILERFSAQQFPDLHSELNLSSLELGDSALYFCASSPGGGLASPEQFFGPGTRLTVL.

V and J are TRBV12-3 or TRBV12-4 and TRBJ1-4; D gene unclear. V lost 0 bases, J lost 11 bases, and 13 bases lay in between. The CDR3 totals 14 residues. This chain's CDR3 is CASSLALGDGKLFF. The CDR3, as DNA: TGTGCCAGCAGTTTAGCGCTTGGGGATGGGAAACTGTTTTTT.

The chain links TRBV7-2 to TRBJ1-1; 7 bases fit TRBD1. Per germline, CDR1 SGHTA and CDR2 FQGNSA. With V trimmed by 3 bases and J by 3 bases, 4 bases remained unmatched. The CDR3 contains 14 residues. CDR3 in amino acids: CASSFLDRDTEAFF. The CDR3 DNA reads TGTGCCAGCAGCTTCCTCGACAGGGACACTGAAGCTTTCTTT.

The chain recombines TRBV7-9 with TRBJ2-3, with D unclear. The CDR3 is 15 residues long. Deletions cut 5 bases from V and 1 base from J, with 13 bases between. Per germline, CDR1 SEHNR and CDR2 FQNEAQ (reference sequence). This chain's CDR3 is CASSGVVSRTDTQYF. CDR3 bases: TGTGCCAGCAGCGGCGTAGTTTCCCGCACAGATACGCAGTATTTT.

The chain uses TRBV27 and TRBJ2-2; TRBD1 aligns across 7 bases. CDR1 and CDR2 from the germline V gene are MNHEY and SMNVEV (reference sequence). This CDR3 is 14 amino acids long. Losses at the gene ends were 6 bases for V and 6 bases for J; bases not matched to a gene: 7. The CDR3 spells CASSNLDRAGELFF. The CDR3 DNA reads as TGTGCCAGCAGCAACCTTGACAGGGCCGGGGAGCTGTTTTTT.

CDR3: CASRQGPTEAFF. The CDR3, as DNA: TGTGCCAGCAGGCAGGGACCCACTGAAGCTTTCTTT. This chain joins TRBV6-5 and TRBJ1-1; maybe TRBD1 (5 bases). Trimming pared 6 bases from V and 4 bases from J, leaving 9 bases between. The CDR3 loop spans 12 amino acids. Germline CDR1 and CDR2: MNHEY and SVGAGI.

This clonotype was counted between two and nine times. The chain links TRBV4-2 to TRBJ2-1; D remains unclear. The CDR3 is made up of 16 amino acids. V was shortened by 0 bases and J by 0 bases, with 9 bases between the two germline ends. The V gene's germline CDR1 is LGHNA and CDR2 YNFKEQ. The CDR3 bases are TGTGCCAGCAGCCAAGAAGGCGGCAGCTCCTACAATGAGCAGTTCTTC. Residues: CASSQEGGSSYNEQFF.

The V call is TRBV20-1, the J call TRBJ2-1; D is unclear. V lost 1 base and J lost 13, with 23 bases in between. The V gene's germline CDR1 is DFQATT and CDR2 SNEGSKA (reference sequence). The CDR3 is 15 residues long. CDR3 loop: CSARVELSGVPPQFF. CDR3 coding DNA: TGCAGTGCTAGAGTGGAGCTTTCGGGCGTCCCCCCCCAGTTCTTC.

V and J are TRBV11-1 and TRBJ1-1, with D perhaps TRBD1 (6 bases). Trimming took 5 bases from V and 1 from J, leaving 17 bases between them. Germline lookup yields CDR1 SGHAT and CDR2 FQDESV (reference sequence). The CDR3 runs to 16 residues. The CDR3 loop is CASSIGGTWWNTEAFF. DNA of the CDR3: TGTGCCAGCAGCATTGGGGGCACCTGGTGGAACACTGAAGCTTTCTTT.

The chain carries TRBV7-2 and TRBJ1-1; no clear D gene. There are 16 residues in the CDR3. The germline CDR1 and CDR2 sequences are SGHTA and FQGNSA. The V end was cut by 2 bases, the J end by 0 bases, with 13 bases between. The CDR3 is CASSLRSGIMNTEAFF. The CDR3 bases are TGTGCCAGCAGCTTAAGGTCTGGGATCATGAACACTGAAGCTTTCTTT.

This clonotype showed up many times. The chain couples TRBV7-2 to TRBJ1-1; 10 bases line up with TRBD1. The CDR3 loop spans 14 amino acids. In germline, CDR1 is SGHTA, CDR2 FQGNSA. V was pared by 6 bases and J by 4 bases, with 5 bases of the junction left unmatched. CDR3 sequence reads: CASSFRDRGTEAFF. CDR3 DNA sequence: TGTGCCAGCAGTTTCCGGGACAGGGGCACTGAAGCTTTCTTT.

This clonotype was observed many times. The chain couples TRBV20-1 to TRBJ1-2; D gene uncertain. The germline V and J ends were trimmed by 6 bases and 4 bases, with 15 bases remaining between them. This CDR3 region has 13 residues. Per the germline V gene, CDR1 is DFQATT and CDR2 is SNEGSKA (reference sequence). CDR3 DNA: TGCAGTGCCTTCCGACCAGGAACCTATGGCTACACCTTC. This gives the protein CSAFRPGTYGYTF.

The count of this clonotype is one. This chain connects TRBV5-1 to TRBJ2-3; a possible D gene is TRBD1 (5 bases). V was pared by 4 bases and J by 0 bases, with 15 bases between. CDR1 and CDR2 from the germline V gene are SGHRS and YFSETQ. CDR3 size: 16 residues. DNA for the CDR3: TGCGCCAGCAGCATCCGACAGATAGCTAGCACAGATACGCAGTATTTT. Protein product: CASSIRQIASTDTQYF.

This sequence joins TRBV12-3 or TRBV12-4 and TRBJ2-1; D not certain. This CDR3 has 17 residues. V was trimmed by 1 base and J by 0 bases, leaving 13 bases between them. CDR3 region: CASSLGHFANSYNEQFF. The CDR3 DNA reads TGTGCCAGCAGTTTAGGCCACTTCGCCAACTCCTACAATGAGCAGTTCTTC.